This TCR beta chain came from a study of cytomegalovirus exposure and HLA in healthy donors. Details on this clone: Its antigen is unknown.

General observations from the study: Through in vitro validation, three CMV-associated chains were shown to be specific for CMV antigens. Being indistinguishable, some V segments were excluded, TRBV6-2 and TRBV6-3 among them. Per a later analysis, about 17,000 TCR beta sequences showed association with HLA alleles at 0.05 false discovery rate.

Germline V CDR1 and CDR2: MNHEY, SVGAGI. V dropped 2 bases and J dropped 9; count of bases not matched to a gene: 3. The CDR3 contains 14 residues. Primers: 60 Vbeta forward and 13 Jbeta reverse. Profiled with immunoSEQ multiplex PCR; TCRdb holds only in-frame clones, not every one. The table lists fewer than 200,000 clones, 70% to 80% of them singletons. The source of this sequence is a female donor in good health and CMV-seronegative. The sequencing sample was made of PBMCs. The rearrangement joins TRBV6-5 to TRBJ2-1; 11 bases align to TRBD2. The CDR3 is CASSYIAGGSEQFF. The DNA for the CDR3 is TGTGCCAGCAGTTACATAGCGGGAGGGAGTGAGCAGTTCTTC.